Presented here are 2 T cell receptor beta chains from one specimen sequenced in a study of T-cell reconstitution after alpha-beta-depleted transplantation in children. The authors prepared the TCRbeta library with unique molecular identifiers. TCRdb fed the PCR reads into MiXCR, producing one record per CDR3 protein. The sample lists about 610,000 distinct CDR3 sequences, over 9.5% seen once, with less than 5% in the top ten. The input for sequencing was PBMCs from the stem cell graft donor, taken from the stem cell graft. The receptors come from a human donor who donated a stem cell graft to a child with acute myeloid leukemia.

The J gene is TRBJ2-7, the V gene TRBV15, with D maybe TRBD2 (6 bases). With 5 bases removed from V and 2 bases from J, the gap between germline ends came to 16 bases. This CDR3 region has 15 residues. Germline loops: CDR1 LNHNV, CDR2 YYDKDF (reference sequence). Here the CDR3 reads CATSVSSGSTYEQYF. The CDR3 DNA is TGTGCCACCAGCGTTAGTAGCGGCTCAACCTACGAGCAGTACTTC.

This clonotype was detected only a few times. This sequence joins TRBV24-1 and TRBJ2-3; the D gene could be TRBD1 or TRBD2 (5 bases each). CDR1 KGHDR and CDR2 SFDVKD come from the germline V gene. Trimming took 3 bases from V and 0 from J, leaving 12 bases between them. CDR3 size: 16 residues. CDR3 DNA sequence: TGTGCCACCAGTGATACGTGGGGGAGTAGCACAGATACGCAGTATTTT. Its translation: CATSDTWGSSTDTQYF.